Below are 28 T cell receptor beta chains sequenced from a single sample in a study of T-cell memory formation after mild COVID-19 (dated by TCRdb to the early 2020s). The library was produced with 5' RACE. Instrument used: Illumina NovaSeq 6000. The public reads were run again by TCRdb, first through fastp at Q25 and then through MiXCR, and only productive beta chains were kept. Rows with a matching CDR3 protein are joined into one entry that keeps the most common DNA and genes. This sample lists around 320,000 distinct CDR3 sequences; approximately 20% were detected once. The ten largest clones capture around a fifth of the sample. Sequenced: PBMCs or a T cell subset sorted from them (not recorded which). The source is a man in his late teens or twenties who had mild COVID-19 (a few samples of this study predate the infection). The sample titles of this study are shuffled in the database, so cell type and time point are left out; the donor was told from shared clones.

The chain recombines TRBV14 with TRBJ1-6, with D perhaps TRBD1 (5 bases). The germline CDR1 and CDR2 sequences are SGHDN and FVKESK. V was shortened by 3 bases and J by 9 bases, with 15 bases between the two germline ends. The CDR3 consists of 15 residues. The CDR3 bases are TGTGCCAGCAGCCAGGGGACCCTCAGCGGTTCACCCCTCCACTTT. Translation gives CASSQGTLSGSPLHF.

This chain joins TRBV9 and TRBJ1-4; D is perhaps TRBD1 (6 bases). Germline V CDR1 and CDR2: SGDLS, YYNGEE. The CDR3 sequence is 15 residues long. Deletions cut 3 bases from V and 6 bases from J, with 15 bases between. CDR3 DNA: TGTGCCAGCAGCGCGGACCGGGACATAGATGAAAAACTGTTTTTT. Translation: CASSADRDIDEKLFF.

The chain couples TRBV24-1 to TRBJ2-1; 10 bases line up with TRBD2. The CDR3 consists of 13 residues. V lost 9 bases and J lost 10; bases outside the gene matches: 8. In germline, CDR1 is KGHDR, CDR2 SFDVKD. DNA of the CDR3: TGTGCCACCGGGCGAGCGGGGGGGCTCGAGCAGTTCTTC. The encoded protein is CATGRAGGLEQFF.

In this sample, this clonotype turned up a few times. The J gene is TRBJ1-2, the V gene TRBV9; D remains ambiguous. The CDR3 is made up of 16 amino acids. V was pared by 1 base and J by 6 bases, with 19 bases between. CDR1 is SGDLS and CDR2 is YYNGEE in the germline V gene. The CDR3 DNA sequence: TGTGCCAGCAGCGTACTCCCTAGGGCTTTGGAGGATGGCTACACCTTC. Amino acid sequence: CASSVLPRALEDGYTF. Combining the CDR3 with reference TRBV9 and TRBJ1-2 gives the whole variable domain DSGVTQTPKHLITATGQRVTLRCSPRSGDLSVYWYQQSLDQGLQFLIQYYNGEERAKGNILERFSAQQFPDLHSELNLSSLELGDSALYFCASSVLPRALEDGYTFGSGTRLTVV.

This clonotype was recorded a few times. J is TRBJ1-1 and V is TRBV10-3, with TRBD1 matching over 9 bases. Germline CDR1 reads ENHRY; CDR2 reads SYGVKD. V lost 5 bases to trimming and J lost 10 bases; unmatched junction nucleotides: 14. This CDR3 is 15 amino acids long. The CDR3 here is CAISHELGTGFTAFF. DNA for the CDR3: TGTGCCATCAGTCATGAGCTGGGGACAGGGTTTACAGCTTTCTTT.

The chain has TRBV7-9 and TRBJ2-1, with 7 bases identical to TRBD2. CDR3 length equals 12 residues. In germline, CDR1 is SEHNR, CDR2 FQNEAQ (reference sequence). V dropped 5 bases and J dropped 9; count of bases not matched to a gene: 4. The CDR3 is CASSHRGVEQFF. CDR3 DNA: TGTGCCAGCAGCCACCGGGGGGTTGAGCAGTTCTTC.

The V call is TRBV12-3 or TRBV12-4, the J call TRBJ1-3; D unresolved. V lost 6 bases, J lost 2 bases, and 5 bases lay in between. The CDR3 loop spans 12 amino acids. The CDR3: CASRGAGNTIYF. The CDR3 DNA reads TGTGCCAGCAGAGGTGCTGGAAACACCATATATTTT.

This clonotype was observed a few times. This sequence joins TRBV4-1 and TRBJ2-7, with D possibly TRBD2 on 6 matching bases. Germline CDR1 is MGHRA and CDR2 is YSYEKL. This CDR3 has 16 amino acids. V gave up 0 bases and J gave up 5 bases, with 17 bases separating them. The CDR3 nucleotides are TGCGCCAGCAGCCAAGATTGGCGACGGAGGGACCACGAGCAGTACTTC. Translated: CASSQDWRRRDHEQYF.

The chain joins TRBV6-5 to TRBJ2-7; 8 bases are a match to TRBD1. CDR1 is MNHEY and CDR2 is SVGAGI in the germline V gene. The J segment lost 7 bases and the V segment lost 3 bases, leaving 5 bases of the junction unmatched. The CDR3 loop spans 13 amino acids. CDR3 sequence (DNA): TGTGCCAGCAGTTATCAGGGGGCAGGAGAGCAGTACTTC. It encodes CASSYQGAGEQYF.

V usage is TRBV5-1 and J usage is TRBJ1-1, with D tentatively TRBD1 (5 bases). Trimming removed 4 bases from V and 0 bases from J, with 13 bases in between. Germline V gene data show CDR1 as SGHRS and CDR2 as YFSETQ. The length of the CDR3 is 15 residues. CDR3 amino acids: CASSRDGVMNTEAFF. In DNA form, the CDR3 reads TGCGCCAGCAGCCGGGACGGGGTGATGAACACTGAAGCTTTCTTT.

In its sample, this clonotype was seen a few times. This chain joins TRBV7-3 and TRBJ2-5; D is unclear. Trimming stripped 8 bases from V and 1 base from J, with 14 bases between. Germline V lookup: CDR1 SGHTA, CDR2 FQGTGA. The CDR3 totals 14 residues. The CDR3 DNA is TGTGCCAGCCCCTCGGTAGCCGCCCAAGAGACCCAGTACTTC. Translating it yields CASPSVAAQETQYF.

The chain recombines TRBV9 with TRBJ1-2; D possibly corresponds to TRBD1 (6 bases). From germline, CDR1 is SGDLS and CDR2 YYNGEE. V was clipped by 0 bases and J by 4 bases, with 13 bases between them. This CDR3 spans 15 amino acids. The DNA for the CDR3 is TGTGCCAGCAGCGTAGCGGGGGGCCCTACCTATGGCTACACCTTC. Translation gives CASSVAGGPTYGYTF.

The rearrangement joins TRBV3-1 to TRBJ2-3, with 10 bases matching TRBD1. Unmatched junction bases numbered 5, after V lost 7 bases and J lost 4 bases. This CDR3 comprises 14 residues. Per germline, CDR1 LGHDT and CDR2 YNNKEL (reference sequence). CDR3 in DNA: TGTGCCAGCAACGACAGGGGGCAGCCAGATACGCAGTATTTT. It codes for CASNDRGQPDTQYF.

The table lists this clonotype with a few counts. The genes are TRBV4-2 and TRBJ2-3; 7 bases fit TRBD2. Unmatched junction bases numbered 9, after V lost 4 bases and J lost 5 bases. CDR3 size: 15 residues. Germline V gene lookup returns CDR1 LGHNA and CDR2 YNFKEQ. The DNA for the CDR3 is TGTGCCAGCAGCCGTTCTAGCGGCCTTGAAGATACGCAGTATTTT. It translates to CASSRSSGLEDTQYF.

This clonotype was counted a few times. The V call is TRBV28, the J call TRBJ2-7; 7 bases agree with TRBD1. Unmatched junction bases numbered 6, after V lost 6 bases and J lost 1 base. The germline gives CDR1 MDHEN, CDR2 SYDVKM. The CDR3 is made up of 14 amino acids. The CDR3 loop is CASSQMTGSYEQYV. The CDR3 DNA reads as TGTGCCAGCAGCCAAATGACAGGGTCCTACGAGCAGTACGTC.

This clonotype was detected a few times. The CDR3, as DNA: TGCAGCCGAGGGACACCGTGGGTCTATGGCTACACCTTC. It translates to CSRGTPWVYGYTF. The chain is built from TRBV29-1 and TRBJ1-2; tentatively, D is TRBD1 (6 bases). Germline V gene sequence: CDR1 SQVTM, CDR2 ANQGSEA. The germline V and J ends were trimmed by 8 bases and 4 bases, with 17 bases remaining between them. The CDR3 length is 13 residues.

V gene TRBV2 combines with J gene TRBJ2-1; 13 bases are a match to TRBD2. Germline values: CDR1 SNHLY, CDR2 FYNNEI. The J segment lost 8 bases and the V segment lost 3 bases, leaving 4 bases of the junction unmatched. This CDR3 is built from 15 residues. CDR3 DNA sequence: TGTGCCAGCAGTGATGCACTAGCGGGGGGGCATGAGCAGTTCTTC. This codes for CASSDALAGGHEQFF.

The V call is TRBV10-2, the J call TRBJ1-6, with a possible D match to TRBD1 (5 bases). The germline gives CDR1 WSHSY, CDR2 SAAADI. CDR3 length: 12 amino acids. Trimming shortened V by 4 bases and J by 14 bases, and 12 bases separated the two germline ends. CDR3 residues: CASSADSLTLHF. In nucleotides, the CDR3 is TGCGCCAGCAGTGCTGACAGTCTCACCCTCCACTTT.

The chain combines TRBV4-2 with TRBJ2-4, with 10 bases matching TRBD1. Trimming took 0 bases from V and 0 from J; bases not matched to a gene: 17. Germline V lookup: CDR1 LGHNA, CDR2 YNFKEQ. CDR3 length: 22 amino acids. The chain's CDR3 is CASSQDYQGDRGARLAKNIQYF. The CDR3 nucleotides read TGTGCCAGCAGCCAAGATTATCAAGGGGACAGGGGCGCTCGGCTAGCCAAAAACATTCAGTACTTC.

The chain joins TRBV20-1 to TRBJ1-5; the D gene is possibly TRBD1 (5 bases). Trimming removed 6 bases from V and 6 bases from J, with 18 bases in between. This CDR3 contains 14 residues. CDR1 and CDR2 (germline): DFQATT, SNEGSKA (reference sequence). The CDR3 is CSAHLWGDGQPQHF. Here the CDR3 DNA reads TGCAGTGCCCACCTTTGGGGGGACGGTCAGCCCCAGCATTTT.

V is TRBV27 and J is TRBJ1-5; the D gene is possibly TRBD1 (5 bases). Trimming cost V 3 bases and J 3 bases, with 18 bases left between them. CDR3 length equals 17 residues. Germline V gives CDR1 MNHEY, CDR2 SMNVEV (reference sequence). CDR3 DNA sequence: TGTGCCAGCAGTTTCTCGGTTCGGGGCAGGGCCAATCAGCCCCAGCATTTT. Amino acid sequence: CASSFSVRGRANQPQHF.

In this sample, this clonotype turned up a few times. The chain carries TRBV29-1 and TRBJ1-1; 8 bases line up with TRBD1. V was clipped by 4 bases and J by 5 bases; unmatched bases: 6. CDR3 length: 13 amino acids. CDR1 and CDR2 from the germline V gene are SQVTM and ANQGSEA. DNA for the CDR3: TGCAGCGTTGGGACAGGGCGGAATACTGAAGCTTTCTTT. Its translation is CSVGTGRNTEAFF.

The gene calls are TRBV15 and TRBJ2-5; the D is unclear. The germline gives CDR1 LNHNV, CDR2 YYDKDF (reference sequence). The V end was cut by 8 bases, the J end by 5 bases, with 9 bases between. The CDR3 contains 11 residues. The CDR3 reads CATSPRETQYF. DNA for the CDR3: TGTGCCACCTCCCCCCGCGAGACCCAGTACTTC.

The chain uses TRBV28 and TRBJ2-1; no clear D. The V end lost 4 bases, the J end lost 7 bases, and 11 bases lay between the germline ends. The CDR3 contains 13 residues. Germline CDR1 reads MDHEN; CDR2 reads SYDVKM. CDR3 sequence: CASSYLLGNEQFF. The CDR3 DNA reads TGTGCCAGCAGTTATCTCTTGGGAAATGAGCAGTTCTTC.

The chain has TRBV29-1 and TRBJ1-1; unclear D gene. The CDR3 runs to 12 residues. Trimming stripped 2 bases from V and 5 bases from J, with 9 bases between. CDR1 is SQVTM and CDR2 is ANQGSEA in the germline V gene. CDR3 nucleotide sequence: TGCAGCGTTGAATCAAGTCTGACTGAAGCTTTCTTT. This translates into CSVESSLTEAFF.

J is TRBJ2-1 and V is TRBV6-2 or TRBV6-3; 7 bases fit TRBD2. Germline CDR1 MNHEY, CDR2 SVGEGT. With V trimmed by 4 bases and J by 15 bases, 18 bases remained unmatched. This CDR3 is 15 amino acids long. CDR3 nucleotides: TGTGCCAGCAGTTTCCAACGACTAGCTAATCCTGGGGGGTTCTTC. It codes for CASSFQRLANPGGFF.

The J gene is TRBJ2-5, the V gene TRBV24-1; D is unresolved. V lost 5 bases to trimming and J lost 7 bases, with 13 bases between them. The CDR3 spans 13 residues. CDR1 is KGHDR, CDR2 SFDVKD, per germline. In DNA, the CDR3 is TGTGCCACCAGTGTCTCCCCGCGAGGGACCCAGTACTTC. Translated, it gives CATSVSPRGTQYF.

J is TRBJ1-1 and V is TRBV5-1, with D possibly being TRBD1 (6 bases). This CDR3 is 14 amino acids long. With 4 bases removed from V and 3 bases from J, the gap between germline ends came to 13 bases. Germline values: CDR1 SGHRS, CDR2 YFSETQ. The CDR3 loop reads CASSTGQSHTEAFF. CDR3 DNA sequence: TGCGCCAGCAGCACCGGACAGTCACACACTGAAGCTTTCTTT.